A selection of T cell receptor beta chains follows, all from one sample in a study of OX40 agonist ivuxolimab in advanced cancers. Profiling relied on immunoSEQ multiplex PCR, and the TCRdb table lists in-frame clones only, not all of them. The data show 55,000 to 65,000 clones, about nine tenths seen once. This material consisted of CD4+ or CD8+ T cells sorted from blood, taken in a trial of the OX40 agonist ivuxolimab. These receptors were collected from an adult with an advanced solid tumor such as melanoma, head and neck, liver or kidney cancer. The CDR3 runs from the conserved cysteine through the conserved F or W. A D gene is named only where the DNA matches it firmly. Where a row states a size, it is once, few, many or the class of an expanded clone; other rows omit it.

.	TRBD1	TRBV6-1	TRBJ1-1	TGTGCCAGCAGACGGGACAGGACGAACACTGAAGCTTTCTTT	CASRRDRTNTEAFF
.	.	TRBV19	TRBJ2-7	TGTGCCAGTAGTATCTGGGGTCCTTCCTACGAGCAGTACTTC	CASSIWGPSYEQYF
.	.	TRBV28	TRBJ2-5	TGTGCCAGCAGCCTAGGGTTGGCGGCCCAGTACTTC	CASSLGLAAQYF
.	.	TRBV11-3	TRBJ2-1	TGTGCCAGCAGCTTAGGGGGGAGCTCCTACAATGAGCAGTTCTTC	CASSLGGSSYNEQFF
few	TRBD1	TRBV29-1	TRBJ2-1	TGCAGCGTGGAAGGACAGGGGACCTACAATGAGCAGTTCTTC	CSVEGQGTYNEQFF
.	.	TRBV27	TRBJ2-7	TGTGCCAGCAGTTTACGCCCGCCCTACGAGCAGTACTTC	CASSLRPPYEQYF
once	.	TRBV27	TRBJ1-1	TGTGCCAGCGCCCAGGGCTGGCGCACTGAAGCTTTCTTT	CASAQGWRTEAFF
.	.	TRBV30	TRBJ1-3	TGTGCCTGGAGTGGTCGACAGTATGACTCTGGAAACACCATATATTTT	CAWSGRQYDSGNTIYF
.	.	TRBV5-4	TRBJ1-1	TGTGCCAGCAGCTTAGGAACAGGTCACACTGAAGCTTTCTTT	CASSLGTGHTEAFF
.	.	TRBV2	TRBJ2-6	TGTGCCAGCAGCCGTGGGGGTTCTGGGGCCAACGTCCTGACTTTC	CASSRGGSGANVLTF
.	TRBD1	TRBV18	TRBJ2-7	TGTGCCAGCTCACCGCCTACGGACAGGGGGCTCCACGAGCAGTACTTC	CASSPPTDRGLHEQYF
.	.	TRBV7-2	TRBJ1-5	TGTGCCAGCAGCTTCCTCCCTGAGTCAGGCCCGACCCAGCATTTT	CASSFLPESGPTQHF
.	TRBD2	TRBV28	TRBJ2-7	TGTGCCAGCAGTTTCAGTCTAGCGGGCTTATCCTACGAGCAGTACTTC	CASSFSLAGLSYEQYF
.	.	TRBV2	TRBJ2-6	TGTGCCAGCAGTGGGGACATGGGGGCCAACGTCCTGACTTTC	CASSGDMGANVLTF
.	.	TRBV9	TRBJ1-3	TGTGCCAGCAGCGTAGCCCCCGGGAGAGGCTCTGGAAACACCATATATTTT	CASSVAPGRGSGNTIYF
.	.	TRBV11-1	TRBJ2-7	TGTGCCAGCAGCCGCAACCCCGGGGGCTCTTCCTACGAGCAGTACTTC	CASSRNPGGSSYEQYF
.	TRBD1	TRBV15	TRBJ1-2	TGTGCCACCAGCAGAGATAAGGGACAGGGAGTTAACTATGGCTACACCTTC	CATSRDKGQGVNYGYTF
.	.	TRBV7-8	TRBJ2-7	TGTGCCAGCAGCCTATGGACAGAATCCTACGAGCAGTACTTC	CASSLWTESYEQYF
.	TRBD1	TRBV28	TRBJ1-1	TGTGCCAGCAAGGGTGGACAGGGCCACACTGAAGCTTTCTTT	CASKGGQGHTEAFF
.	.	TRBV18	TRBJ1-1	TGTGCCAGCTCACCAGCCAGGACAGTCACTGAAGCTTTCTTT	CASSPARTVTEAFF
.	.	TRBV19	TRBJ1-2	TGTGCCAGTAGTCCCACTGGGACGGACTATGGCTACACCTTC	CASSPTGTDYGYTF
once	TRBD1	TRBV18	TRBJ1-1	TGTGCCAGCTCACCACAGCAGGGGGATGAAGCTTTCTTT	CASSPQQGDEAFF
once	.	TRBV2	TRBJ1-3	TGTGCCAGCCGAGGGGGGCGCTCTGGAAACACCATATATTTT	CASRGGRSGNTIYF
once	TRBD2	TRBV11-3	TRBJ2-1	TGTGCCAGCAGCTTAGATACTAGCGGGAGTATAGCCCCCTACAATGAGCAGTTCTTC	CASSLDTSGSIAPYNEQFF
.	.	TRBV7-2	TRBJ2-2	TGTGCCAGCAGATCAAATGCCCCAGACACCGGGGAGCTGTTTTTT	CASRSNAPDTGELFF
.	TRBD1	TRBV7-9	TRBJ2-1	TGTGCCAGCAGCTTTACAGGGGCGGTTGGGGGTGAGCAGTTCTTC	CASSFTGAVGGEQFF
.	.	TRBV4-2	TRBJ2-2	TGTGCCAGCAGCCAACCGGGGGTCGGCGGGGAGCTGTTTTTT	CASSQPGVGGELFF
.	.	TRBV7-9	TRBJ1-1	TGTGCCAGCAGCTTACAGGGTGGGACTGAAGCTTTCTTT	CASSLQGGTEAFF
.	.	TRBV6-1	TRBJ1-1	TGTGCCAGCAACGACCCGAACACTGAAGCTTTCTTT	CASNDPNTEAFF
few	.	TRBV7-6	TRBJ2-5	TGTGCCAGCAGCTTAGCGGCTGGCCAGGAGACCCAGTACTTC	CASSLAAGQETQYF
once	TRBD1	TRBV18	TRBJ1-1	TGTGCCAGCTCACCCCAGGCAGGGGGGAACACTGAAGCTTTCTTT	CASSPQAGGNTEAFF
.	TRBD1	TRBV29-1	TRBJ1-2	TGCAGCGTTGGAAAACAGGGGATGGACCCCCTAAGCGGCTACACCTTC	CSVGKQGMDPLSGYTF
.	TRBD1	TRBV7-6	TRBJ1-5	TGTGCCAGCAGCTCACGACAGGGGAGCAATCAGCCCCAGCATTTT	CASSSRQGSNQPQHF
.	TRBD2	TRBV5-4	TRBJ2-7	TGTGCCAGCAGTACTAGCGGGGGGGCTCGCGAGCAGTACTTC	CASSTSGGAREQYF
.	TRBD1	TRBV28	TRBJ2-7	TGTGCCAGCAATTTCCCGGGACAGGGAGGCGGTGGGCAGTACTTC	CASNFPGQGGGGQYF
.	.	TRBV28	TRBJ1-2	TGTGCCAGCAGTTCGGCCGGCGACCAGATCTATGGCTACACCTTC	CASSSAGDQIYGYTF
.	TRBD1	TRBV6-6	TRBJ1-4	TGTGCCGGCAGGACAGGGGGGGAAAAACTGTTTTTT	CAGRTGGEKLFF
.	.	TRBV7-7	TRBJ2-5	TGTGCTAGCAGCTTAGGTACGGCGGCGGAGACCCAGTACTTC	CASSLGTAAETQYF
.	.	TRBV6-1	TRBJ1-2	TGTGCCAGCAGTGAGGAGATCACAGGCAGAACCTATGGCTACACCTTC	CASSEEITGRTYGYTF
.	.	TRBV29-1	TRBJ2-2	TGCAGCGTTGAGGGCTGGTGGGGGGAGCTGTTTTTT	CSVEGWWGELFF
.	TRBD1	TRBV6-5	TRBJ1-6	TGTGCCAGCAGTTTAGACAGGGGTTCCTATAATTCACCCCTCCACTTT	CASSLDRGSYNSPLHF
once	.	TRBV7-9	TRBJ1-6	TGTGCCAGCAGGATACAGGGCTCCTATAATTCACCCCTCCACTTT	CASRIQGSYNSPLHF
.	.	TRBV10-3	TRBJ2-2	TGTGCCATCAGTGATCCCTCGTTAGGCACCGGGGAGCTGTTTTTT	CAISDPSLGTGELFF
.	.	TRBV13	TRBJ1-4	TGTGCCAGCAGCTTAGACGGCAGAACTAATGAAAAACTGTTTTTT	CASSLDGRTNEKLFF
.	.	TRBV19	TRBJ2-6	TGTGCCAGTTTGGGGACCGGGGCCAACGTCCTGACTTTC	CASLGTGANVLTF